The present T cell receptor beta chain was sequenced within a study of blood T cells in healthy people across ages. Study results and limitations: It was the long-lived donors that had more naive CD4+ cells and higher diversity than aged donors. Possibly, changes in expanded clonotypes were confounded because donor CMV status was unknown.

V lost 7 bases, J lost 12 bases, and 15 bases lay in between. The CDR3 consists of 12 residues. PCR was performed a second time for roughly 7 to 12 cycles using a sample-barcoded 5' primer and a J-beta primer mix. Using its own MiXCR run on the 5' RACE reads, TCRdb lists one record per CDR3 protein. The sample contains 500,000 to 700,000 distinct CDR3 sequences, approximately 30% of which appear only once. The study drew donors from healthy Caucasian individuals in Russia aged roughly 6 to 95. With respect to this clonotype: Its antigen is currently unknown.

The TCR was taken from a woman over 75 in good health. Material: blood. The chain couples TRBV12-3 or TRBV12-4 to TRBJ1-4, with D possibly TRBD1 on 5 matching bases. CDR3 sequence: CASTKWTGELFF. DNA of the CDR3: TGTGCCAGCACCAAATGGACGGGGGAACTGTTTTTT.